This T cell receptor (beta chain) was captured in a study of T-cell memory formation after mild COVID-19. Looking at the study overall: There were largely donor-specific TCR clusters.

The CDR3 contains 16 residues. Germline V lookup: CDR1 MGHDK, CDR2 SYGVNS. V dropped 3 bases and J dropped 1; count of bases not matched to a gene: 7. 5'RACE primed from the constant segment yielded TCR alpha and TCR beta cDNA libraries bearing sample barcodes and UMIs. TCRdb ran MiXCR on the 5' RACE reads and lists one entry per CDR3 protein. The table lists fewer than 700,000 distinct CDR3 sequences, roughly 21% of them singletons. Study-level findings and limits: A second wave expanding day 15 to 37 was CD4+-biased; contracting clones were balanced.

The sample holds a few counts of this clonotype. Its antigen is not known. The TCR comes from an adult woman who had mild COVID-19 (a few samples of this study predate the infection). Cell type and time point are not known. Sequencing was carried out using PBMCs or a T cell subset sorted from them (not recorded which). V gene TRBV25-1 combines with J gene TRBJ1-1, with 8 nucleotides matching TRBD1. The CDR3 reads CASSDVVTGANTEAFF. The CDR3 DNA sequence: TGTGCCAGCAGTGACGTGGTGACAGGGGCGAACACTGAAGCTTTCTTT.